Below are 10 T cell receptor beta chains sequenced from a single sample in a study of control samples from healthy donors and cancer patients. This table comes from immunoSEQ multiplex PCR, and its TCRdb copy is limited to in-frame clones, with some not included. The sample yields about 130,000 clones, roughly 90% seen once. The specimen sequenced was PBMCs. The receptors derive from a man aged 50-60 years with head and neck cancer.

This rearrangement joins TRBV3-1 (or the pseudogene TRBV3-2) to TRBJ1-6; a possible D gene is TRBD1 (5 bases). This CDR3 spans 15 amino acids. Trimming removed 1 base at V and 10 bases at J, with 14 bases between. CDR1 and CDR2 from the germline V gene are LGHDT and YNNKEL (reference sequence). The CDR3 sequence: CASSQVGQGRSPLHF. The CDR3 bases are TGTGCCAGCAGCCAAGTCGGGCAGGGTCGGTCACCCCTCCACTTT.

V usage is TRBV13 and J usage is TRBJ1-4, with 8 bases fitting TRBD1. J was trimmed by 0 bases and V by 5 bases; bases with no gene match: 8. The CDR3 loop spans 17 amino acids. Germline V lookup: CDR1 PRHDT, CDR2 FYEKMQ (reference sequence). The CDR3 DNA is TGTGCCAGCAGCCTGAACAGGGGGTCTGCAACTAATGAAAAACTGTTTTTT. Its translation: CASSLNRGSATNEKLFF.

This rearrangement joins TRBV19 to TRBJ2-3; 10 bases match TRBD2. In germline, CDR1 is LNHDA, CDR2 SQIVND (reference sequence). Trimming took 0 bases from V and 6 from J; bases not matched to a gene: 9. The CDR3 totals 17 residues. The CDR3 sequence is CASSIDPKRGGRDTQYF. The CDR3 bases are TGTGCCAGTAGTATAGATCCTAAGCGGGGGGGCCGGGATACGCAGTATTTT.

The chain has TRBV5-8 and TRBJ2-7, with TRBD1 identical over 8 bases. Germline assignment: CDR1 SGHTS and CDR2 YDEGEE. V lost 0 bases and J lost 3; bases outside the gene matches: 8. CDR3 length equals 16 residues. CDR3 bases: TGTGCCAGCAGCTTGGGATTGCAGGGGGCTGTCTACGAGCAGTACTTC. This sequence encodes CASSLGLQGAVYEQYF.

The DNA of the CDR3 is TGTGCCAGCAGCTTAGTGGGGGGGACAGCGTCTGGAAACACCATATATTTT. This encodes CASSLVGGTASGNTIYF. This chain links TRBV7-2 with TRBJ1-3, with 7 positions matching TRBD1. Germline-derived CDR1 and CDR2 are SGHTA and FQGNSA. J was trimmed by 1 base and V by 1 base; bases with no gene match: 7. This CDR3 region has 17 residues.

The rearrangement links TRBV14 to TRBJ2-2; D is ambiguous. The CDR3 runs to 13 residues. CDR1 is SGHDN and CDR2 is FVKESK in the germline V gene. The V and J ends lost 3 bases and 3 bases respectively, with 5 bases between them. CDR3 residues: CASSQLYTGELFF. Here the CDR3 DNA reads TGTGCCAGCAGCCAGCTCTACACCGGGGAGCTGTTTTTT.

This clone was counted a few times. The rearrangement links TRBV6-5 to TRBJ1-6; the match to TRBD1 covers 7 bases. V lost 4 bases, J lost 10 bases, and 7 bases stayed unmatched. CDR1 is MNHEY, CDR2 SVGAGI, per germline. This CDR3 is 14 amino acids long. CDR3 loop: CASSFGQVASPLHF. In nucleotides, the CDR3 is TGTGCCAGCAGTTTTGGACAGGTAGCCTCACCCCTCCACTTT.

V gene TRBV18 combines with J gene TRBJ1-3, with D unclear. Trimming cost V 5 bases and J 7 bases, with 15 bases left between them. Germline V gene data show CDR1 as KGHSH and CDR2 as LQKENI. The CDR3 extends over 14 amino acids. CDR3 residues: CASSATHLLNTIYF. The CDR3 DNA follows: TGTGCCAGCTCAGCGACGCACTTATTGAACACCATATATTTT.

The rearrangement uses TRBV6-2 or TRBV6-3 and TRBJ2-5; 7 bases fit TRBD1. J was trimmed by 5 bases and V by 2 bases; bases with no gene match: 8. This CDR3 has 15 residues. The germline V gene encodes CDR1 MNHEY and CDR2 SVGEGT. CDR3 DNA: TGTGCCAGCAGTTACGGCCTCCAGGGGGTTGAGACCCAGTACTTC. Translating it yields CASSYGLQGVETQYF.

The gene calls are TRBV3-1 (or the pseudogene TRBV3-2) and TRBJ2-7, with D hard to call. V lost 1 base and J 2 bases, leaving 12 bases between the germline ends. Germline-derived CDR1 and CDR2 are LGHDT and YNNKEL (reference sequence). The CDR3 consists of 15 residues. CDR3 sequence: CASSQALSATYEQYF. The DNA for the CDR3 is TGTGCCAGCAGCCAAGCCTTAAGCGCTACCTACGAGCAGTACTTC.